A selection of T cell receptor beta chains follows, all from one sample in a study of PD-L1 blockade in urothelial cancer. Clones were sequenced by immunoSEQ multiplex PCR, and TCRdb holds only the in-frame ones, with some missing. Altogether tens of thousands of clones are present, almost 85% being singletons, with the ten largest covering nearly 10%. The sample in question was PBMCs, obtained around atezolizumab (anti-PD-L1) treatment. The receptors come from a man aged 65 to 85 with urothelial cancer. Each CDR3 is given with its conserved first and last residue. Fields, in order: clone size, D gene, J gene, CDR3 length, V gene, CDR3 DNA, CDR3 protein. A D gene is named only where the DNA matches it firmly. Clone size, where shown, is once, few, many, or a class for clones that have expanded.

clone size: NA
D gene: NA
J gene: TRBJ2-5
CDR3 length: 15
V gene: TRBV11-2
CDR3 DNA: TGTGCCAGCAGCTTACCAAGGACAACTCAAGAGACCCAGTACTTC
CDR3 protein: CASSLPRTTQETQYF

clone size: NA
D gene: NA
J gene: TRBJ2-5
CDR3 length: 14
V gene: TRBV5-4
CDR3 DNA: TGTGCCAGCAGCGCCCCCCTTAGCCAAGAGACCCAGTACTTC
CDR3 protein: CASSAPLSQETQYF

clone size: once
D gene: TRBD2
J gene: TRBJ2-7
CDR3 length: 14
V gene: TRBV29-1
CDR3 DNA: TGCAGCGTCCGCTATAGCGGGAGCTCCTACGAGCAGTACTTC
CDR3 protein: CSVRYSGSSYEQYF

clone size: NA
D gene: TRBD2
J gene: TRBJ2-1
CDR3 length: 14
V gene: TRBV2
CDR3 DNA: TGTGCCAGCAGTCCCGGGACTAGCGGGACTGAGCAGTTCTTC
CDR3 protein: CASSPGTSGTEQFF

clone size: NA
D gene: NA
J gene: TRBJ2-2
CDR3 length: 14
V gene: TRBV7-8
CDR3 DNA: TGTGCCAGCATAGGGACTTCGAACACCGGGGAGCTGTTTTTT
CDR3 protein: CASIGTSNTGELFF

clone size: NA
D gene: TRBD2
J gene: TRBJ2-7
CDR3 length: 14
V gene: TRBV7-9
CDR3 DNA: TGTGCCAGCCACAGACTAGCGGAGAGCTACGAGCAGTACTTC
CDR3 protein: CASHRLAESYEQYF

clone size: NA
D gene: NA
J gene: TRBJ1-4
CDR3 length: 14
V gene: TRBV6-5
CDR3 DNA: TGTGCCAGCCGGGAGATGGGCCTGGATGAAAAACTGTTTTTT
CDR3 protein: CASREMGLDEKLFF

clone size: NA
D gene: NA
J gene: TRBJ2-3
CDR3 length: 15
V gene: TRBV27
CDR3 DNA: TGTGCCAGCAGTCAGGGCAGGGGGGACATAGATACGCAGTATTTT
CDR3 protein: CASSQGRGDIDTQYF

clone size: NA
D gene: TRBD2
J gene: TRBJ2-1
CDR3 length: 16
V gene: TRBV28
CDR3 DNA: TGTGCCAGCAGTTTCACCGGGACTAGCGGCTACAATGAGCAGTTCTTC
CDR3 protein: CASSFTGTSGYNEQFF

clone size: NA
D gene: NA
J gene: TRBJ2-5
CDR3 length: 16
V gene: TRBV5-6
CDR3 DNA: TGTGCCAGCAGCTTAACCACGGGGACAAACCAAGAGACCCAGTACTTC
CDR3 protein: CASSLTTGTNQETQYF

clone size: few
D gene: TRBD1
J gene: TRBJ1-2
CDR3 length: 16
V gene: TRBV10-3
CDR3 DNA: TGTGCCATCAGTGAGAAACCTAGAGGGACAGACTATGGCTACACCTTC
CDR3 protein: CAISEKPRGTDYGYTF

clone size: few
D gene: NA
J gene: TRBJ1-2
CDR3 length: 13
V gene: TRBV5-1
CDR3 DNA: TGCGCCAGCAGCTTGGACATACGCTATGGCTACACCTTC
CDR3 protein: CASSLDIRYGYTF

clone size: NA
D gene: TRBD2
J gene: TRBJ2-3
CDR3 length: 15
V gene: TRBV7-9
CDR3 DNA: TGTGCCAGCAGGACTAGCGGGATCGGCACAGATACGCAGTATTTT
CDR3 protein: CASRTSGIGTDTQYF

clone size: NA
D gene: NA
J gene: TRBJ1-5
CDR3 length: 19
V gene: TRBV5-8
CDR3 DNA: TGTGCCAGCAGCTTGGAAGGTCAACATCCTGGGCAGGGCAATCAGCCCCAGCATTTT
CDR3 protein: CASSLEGQHPGQGNQPQHF

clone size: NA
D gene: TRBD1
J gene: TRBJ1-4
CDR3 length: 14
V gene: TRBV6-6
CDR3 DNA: TGTGCCAGCAGCTCGGACAGGGGAGGGGAAAAACTGTTTTTT
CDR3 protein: CASSSDRGGEKLFF

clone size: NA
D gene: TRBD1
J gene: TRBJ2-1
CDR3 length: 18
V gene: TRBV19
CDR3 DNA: TGTGCCAGTAGTTTCGGGACAGGGGGTGAAAGCTCCTACAATGAGCAGTTCTTC
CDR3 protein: CASSFGTGGESSYNEQFF

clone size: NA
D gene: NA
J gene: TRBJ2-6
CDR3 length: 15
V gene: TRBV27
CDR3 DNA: TGTGCCAGCAGCCTCAGGTTCTCTGGGGCCAACGTCCTGACTTTC
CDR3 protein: CASSLRFSGANVLTF

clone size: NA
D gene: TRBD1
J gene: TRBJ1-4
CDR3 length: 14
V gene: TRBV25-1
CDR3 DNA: TGTGCCAGCGTCAGGACAGGGGGCAATGAAAAACTGTTTTTT
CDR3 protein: CASVRTGGNEKLFF

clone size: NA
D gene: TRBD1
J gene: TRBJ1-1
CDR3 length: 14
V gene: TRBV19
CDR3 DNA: TGTGCCAGTAGTATCAGGGGGCGAGGGACTGAAGCTTTCTTT
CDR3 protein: CASSIRGRGTEAFF

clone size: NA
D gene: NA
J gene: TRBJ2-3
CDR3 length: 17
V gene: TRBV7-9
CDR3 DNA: TGTGCCAGCAGCTTAACGGAGGGACCCCGTGTCACAGATACGCAGTATTTT
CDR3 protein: CASSLTEGPRVTDTQYF

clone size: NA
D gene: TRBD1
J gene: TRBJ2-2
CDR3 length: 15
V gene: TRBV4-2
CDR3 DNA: TGTGCCAGCAGCCAAGAAGACAGGGGCACCGGGGAGCTGTTTTTT
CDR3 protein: CASSQEDRGTGELFF

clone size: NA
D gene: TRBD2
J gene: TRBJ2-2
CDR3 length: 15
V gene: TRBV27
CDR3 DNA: TGTGCCAGCAGTTTCGGGACTAGTTTGGTCGGGGAGCTGTTTTTT
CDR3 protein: CASSFGTSLVGELFF

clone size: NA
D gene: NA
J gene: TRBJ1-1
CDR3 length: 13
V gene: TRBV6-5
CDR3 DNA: TGTGCCAGCAGTTCGCAGTGGAACACTGAAGCTTTCTTT
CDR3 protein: CASSSQWNTEAFF

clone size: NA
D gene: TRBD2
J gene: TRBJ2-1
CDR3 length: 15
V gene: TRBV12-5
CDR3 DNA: TGTGCTAGTGGTTTGTTTGCGGGAGGGCCGAGTGAGCAGTTCTTC
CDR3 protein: CASGLFAGGPSEQFF

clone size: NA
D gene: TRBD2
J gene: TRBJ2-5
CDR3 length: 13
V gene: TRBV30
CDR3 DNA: TGTGCCTGGAGGCTAGCGGGTGTGGAGACCCAGTACTTC
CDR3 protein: CAWRLAGVETQYF